These T cell receptor beta chains were read from a single sample in a study of immune evolution from preneoplasia to lung adenocarcinoma. The table came from immunoSEQ multiplex PCR; TCRdb's copy has only in-frame clones and leaves some out. The sample shows about 9,000 clones, around 80% of them seen only once. The sequenced material came from FFPE lung adenocarcinoma in situ tissue. These TCRs come from a person aged 60 to 80 with lung adenocarcinoma. The CDR3 runs from the conserved cysteine through the conserved F or W. Fields, in order: CDR3 protein, CDR3 DNA, D gene, J gene, clone size, V gene. A D gene is named only where the DNA matches it firmly. For some rows the clone size is stated as once, few or many, or as a class when expanded; others skip it.

CDR3aa: CASIIRDRDYEQYF; CDR3nt: TGTGCCAGCATTATCCGGGACAGGGATTACGAGCAGTACTTC; d_gene: TRBD1; j_gene: TRBJ2-7; abundance: NA; v_gene: TRBV2
CDR3aa: CASSQEPYGNEQFF; CDR3nt: TGTGCCAGCTCACAAGAGCCCTATGGCAATGAGCAGTTCTTC; d_gene: NA; j_gene: TRBJ2-1; abundance: NA; v_gene: TRBV18
CDR3aa: CSASDSGYTF; CDR3nt: TGCAGTGCATCGGACAGTGGCTACACCTTC; d_gene: NA; j_gene: TRBJ1-2; abundance: NA; v_gene: TRBV20-1
CDR3aa: CASNQNALAGNNEQFF; CDR3nt: TGTGCCAGCAACCAAAATGCCTTAGCGGGAAACAATGAGCAGTTCTTC; d_gene: TRBD2; j_gene: TRBJ2-1; abundance: NA; v_gene: TRBV19
CDR3aa: CASRSGRELFF; CDR3nt: TGTGCCAGCAGGTCCGGGAGGGAGCTGTTTTTT; d_gene: NA; j_gene: TRBJ2-2; abundance: NA; v_gene: TRBV28
CDR3aa: CASSRTSGRTDTQYF; CDR3nt: TGTGCCAGCAGCCGGACTAGCGGCCGCACAGATACGCAGTATTTT; d_gene: TRBD2; j_gene: TRBJ2-3; abundance: few; v_gene: TRBV6-5
CDR3aa: CASSDSATDTQYF; CDR3nt: TGTGCCAGCAGTGACTCCGCGACAGATACGCAGTATTTT; d_gene: NA; j_gene: TRBJ2-3; abundance: NA; v_gene: TRBV6-4
CDR3aa: CASSPGTVTNQPQHF; CDR3nt: TGTGCCAGCAGCCCCGGGACAGTTACAAATCAGCCCCAGCATTTT; d_gene: TRBD1; j_gene: TRBJ1-5; abundance: NA; v_gene: TRBV7-2
CDR3aa: CASSSGHTEAFF; CDR3nt: TGTGCCAGCAGTTCCGGGCACACTGAAGCTTTCTTT; d_gene: NA; j_gene: TRBJ1-1; abundance: NA; v_gene: TRBV28
CDR3aa: CASGLETQYF; CDR3nt: TGCGCCAGCGGACTAGAGACCCAGTACTTC; d_gene: NA; j_gene: TRBJ2-5; abundance: NA; v_gene: TRBV23-1
CDR3aa: CASSMRGFTGELFF; CDR3nt: TGTGCCAGTAGTATGAGGGGTTTTACCGGGGAGCTGTTTTTT; d_gene: NA; j_gene: TRBJ2-2; abundance: NA; v_gene: TRBV19
CDR3aa: CASSPTGSQPQHF; CDR3nt: TGTGCCAGCTCACCGACAGGGTCGCAGCCCCAGCATTTT; d_gene: TRBD1; j_gene: TRBJ1-5; abundance: NA; v_gene: TRBV18
CDR3aa: CASRGEIHTIYF; CDR3nt: TGTGCCAGCAGGGGGGAGATACACACCATATATTTT; d_gene: NA; j_gene: TRBJ1-3; abundance: NA; v_gene: TRBV11-2
CDR3aa: CASKRDNEQFF; CDR3nt: TGTGCCAGCAAAAGGGACAATGAGCAGTTCTTC; d_gene: NA; j_gene: TRBJ2-1; abundance: few; v_gene: TRBV7-8
CDR3aa: CASSRGDSARNLHNEQFF; CDR3nt: TGCGCCAGCAGCCGGGGGGACAGTGCGAGGAACCTGCACAATGAGCAGTTCTTC; d_gene: NA; j_gene: TRBJ2-1; abundance: NA; v_gene: TRBV5-1
CDR3aa: CASSAGQLTDTQYF; CDR3nt: TGTGCCAGCAGCGCGGGACAGCTCACAGATACGCAGTATTTT; d_gene: NA; j_gene: TRBJ2-3; abundance: NA; v_gene: TRBV5-6
CDR3aa: CASSARMVMGNEQFF; CDR3nt: TGTGCCAGCAGCGCTCGGATGGTAATGGGAAATGAGCAGTTCTTC; d_gene: NA; j_gene: TRBJ2-1; abundance: NA; v_gene: TRBV11-2
CDR3aa: CASSPRGGGAGNEQFF; CDR3nt: TGTGCCAGCAGCCCCCGAGGCGGGGGGGCCGGAAATGAGCAGTTCTTC; d_gene: TRBD2; j_gene: TRBJ2-1; abundance: NA; v_gene: TRBV7-6
CDR3aa: CASSYSGLLVNSPLHF; CDR3nt: TGTGCCAGCAGTTACTCAGGTCTCTTAGTAAATTCACCCCTCCACTTT; d_gene: NA; j_gene: TRBJ1-6; abundance: NA; v_gene: TRBV6-5
CDR3aa: CASSPDLVGTDTQYF; CDR3nt: TGTGCCAGCAGCCCCGATCTGGTCGGGACAGATACGCAGTATTTT; d_gene: NA; j_gene: TRBJ2-3; abundance: NA; v_gene: TRBV2
CDR3aa: CASSLVGPGASGANVLTF; CDR3nt: TGTGCCAGCAGCCTAGTGGGTCCGGGGGCCTCTGGGGCCAACGTCCTGACTTTC; d_gene: NA; j_gene: TRBJ2-6; abundance: NA; v_gene: TRBV7-2
CDR3aa: CASSLGGRGTGELFF; CDR3nt: TGTGCCAGCAGCTTAGGAGGGCGGGGTACCGGGGAGCTGTTTTTT; d_gene: NA; j_gene: TRBJ2-2; abundance: NA; v_gene: TRBV7-9
CDR3aa: CASSYSRGSGELFF; CDR3nt: TGTGCCAGCAGTTACTCGAGAGGGTCCGGGGAGCTGTTTTTT; d_gene: NA; j_gene: TRBJ2-2; abundance: NA; v_gene: TRBV6-5
CDR3aa: CASSQDQGTSGGSYNEQFF; CDR3nt: TGTGCCAGCAGCCAAGATCAGGGAACTAGCGGGGGCTCCTACAATGAGCAGTTCTTC; d_gene: TRBD2; j_gene: TRBJ2-1; abundance: NA; v_gene: TRBV4-2
CDR3aa: CAWSGGVGYGYTF; CDR3nt: TGTGCCTGGAGTGGGGGAGTAGGCTATGGCTACACCTTC; d_gene: NA; j_gene: TRBJ1-2; abundance: NA; v_gene: TRBV30
CDR3aa: CASSPRTGGGYTF; CDR3nt: TGTGCCAGCAGTCCACGGACAGGGGGGGGCTACACCTTC; d_gene: TRBD1; j_gene: TRBJ1-2; abundance: once; v_gene: TRBV27
CDR3aa: CASSVGGAQYF; CDR3nt: TGTGCCAGCAGCGTAGGGGGGGCGCAGTATTTT; d_gene: NA; j_gene: TRBJ2-3; abundance: NA; v_gene: TRBV9
CDR3aa: CASLLQGSRRGYTF; CDR3nt: TGTGCCAGTCTTCTTCAGGGTAGTAGACGCGGCTACACCTTC; d_gene: NA; j_gene: TRBJ1-2; abundance: NA; v_gene: TRBV19
CDR3aa: CASRTQAGGNEKLFF; CDR3nt: TGTGCCAGCCGAACTCAGGCAGGGGGTAATGAAAAACTGTTTTTT; d_gene: TRBD1; j_gene: TRBJ1-4; abundance: NA; v_gene: TRBV28
CDR3aa: CASSLGTATLAGNTIYF; CDR3nt: TGCGCCAGCAGCTTGGGGACAGCGACTCTCGCTGGAAACACCATATATTTT; d_gene: NA; j_gene: TRBJ1-3; abundance: NA; v_gene: TRBV5-1
CDR3aa: CASSEAGRGTAGYTF; CDR3nt: TGTGCCAGCAGTGAAGCGGGGAGGGGGACAGCTGGCTACACCTTC; d_gene: TRBD1; j_gene: TRBJ1-2; abundance: NA; v_gene: TRBV6-1
CDR3aa: CASSPRGGGTEAFF; CDR3nt: TGTGCCAGCAGCCCCCGGGGCGGGGGGACTGAAGCTTTCTTT; d_gene: NA; j_gene: TRBJ1-1; abundance: NA; v_gene: TRBV9
CDR3aa: CASGPYGANVLTF; CDR3nt: TGTGCTAGTGGCCCCTACGGGGCCAACGTCCTGACTTTC; d_gene: NA; j_gene: TRBJ2-6; abundance: NA; v_gene: TRBV12-5
CDR3aa: CASTGTAHEQYF; CDR3nt: TGTGCCAGCACCGGGACAGCGCACGAGCAGTACTTC; d_gene: TRBD1; j_gene: TRBJ2-7; abundance: few; v_gene: TRBV2
CDR3aa: CASSPDGPQETQYF; CDR3nt: TGTGCCAGCAGCCCTGACGGACCCCAAGAGACCCAGTACTTC; d_gene: NA; j_gene: TRBJ2-5; abundance: NA; v_gene: TRBV7-2
CDR3aa: CAISLQGSADTQYF; CDR3nt: TGTGCCATCAGTTTGCAGGGCTCGGCAGATACGCAGTATTTT; d_gene: NA; j_gene: TRBJ2-3; abundance: NA; v_gene: TRBV10-3
CDR3aa: CAWSPSGNIQYF; CDR3nt: TGTGCCTGGAGCCCTAGCGGTAACATTCAGTACTTC; d_gene: TRBD2; j_gene: TRBJ2-4; abundance: NA; v_gene: TRBV30